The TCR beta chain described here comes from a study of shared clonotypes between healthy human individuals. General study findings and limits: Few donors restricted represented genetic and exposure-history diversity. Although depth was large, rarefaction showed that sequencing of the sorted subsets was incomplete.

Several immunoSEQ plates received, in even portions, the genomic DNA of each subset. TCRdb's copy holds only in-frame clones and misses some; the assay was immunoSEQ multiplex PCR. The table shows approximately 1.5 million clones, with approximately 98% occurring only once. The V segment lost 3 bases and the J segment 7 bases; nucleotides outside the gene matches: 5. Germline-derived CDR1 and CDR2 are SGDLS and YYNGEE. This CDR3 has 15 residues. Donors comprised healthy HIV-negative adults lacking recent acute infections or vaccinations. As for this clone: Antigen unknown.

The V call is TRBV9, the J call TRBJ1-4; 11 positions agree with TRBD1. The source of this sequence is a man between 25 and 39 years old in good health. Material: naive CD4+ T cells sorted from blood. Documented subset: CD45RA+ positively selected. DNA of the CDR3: TGTGCCAGCAGCGACCGGACAGGGGGCCCTGAAAAACTGTTTTTT. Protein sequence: CASSDRTGGPEKLFF.